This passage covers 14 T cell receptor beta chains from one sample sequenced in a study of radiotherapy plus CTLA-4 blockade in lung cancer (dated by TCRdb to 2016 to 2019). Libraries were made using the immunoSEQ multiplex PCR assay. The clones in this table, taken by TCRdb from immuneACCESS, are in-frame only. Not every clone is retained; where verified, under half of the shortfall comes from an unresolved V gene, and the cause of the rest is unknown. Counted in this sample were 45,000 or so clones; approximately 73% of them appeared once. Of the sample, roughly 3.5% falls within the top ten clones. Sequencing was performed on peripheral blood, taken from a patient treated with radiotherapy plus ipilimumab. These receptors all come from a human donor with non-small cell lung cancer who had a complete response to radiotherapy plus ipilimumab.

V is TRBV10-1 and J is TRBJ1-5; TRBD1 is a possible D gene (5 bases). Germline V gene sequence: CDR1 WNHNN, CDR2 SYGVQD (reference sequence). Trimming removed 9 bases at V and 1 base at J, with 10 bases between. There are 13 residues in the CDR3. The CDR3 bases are TGCGCCAGAAGACGGGGGAGCAATCAGCCCCAGCATTTT. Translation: CARRRGSNQPQHF.

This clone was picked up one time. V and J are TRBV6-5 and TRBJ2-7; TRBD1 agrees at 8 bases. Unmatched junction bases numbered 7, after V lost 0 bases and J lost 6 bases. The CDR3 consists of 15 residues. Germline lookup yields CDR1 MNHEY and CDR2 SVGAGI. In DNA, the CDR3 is TGTGCCAGCAGTTACTCCCTCGGACAGGGCGGCGAGCAGTACTTC. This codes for CASSYSLGQGGEQYF.

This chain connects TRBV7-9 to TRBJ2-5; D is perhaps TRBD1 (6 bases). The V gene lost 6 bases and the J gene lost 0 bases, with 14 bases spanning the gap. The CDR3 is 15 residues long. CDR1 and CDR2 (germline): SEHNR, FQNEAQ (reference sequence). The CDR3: CASSTRGQHQETQYF. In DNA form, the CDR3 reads TGTGCCAGCAGTACCCGAGGACAGCACCAAGAGACCCAGTACTTC.

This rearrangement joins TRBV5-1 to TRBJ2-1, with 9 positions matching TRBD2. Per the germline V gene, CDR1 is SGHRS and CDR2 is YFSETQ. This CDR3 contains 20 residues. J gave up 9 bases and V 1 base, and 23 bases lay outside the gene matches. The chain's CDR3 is CASSLRVMRREGRPSREQFF. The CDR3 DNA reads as TGCGCCAGCAGCTTGAGGGTTATGCGGCGGGAGGGCCGTCCCTCCCGTGAGCAGTTCTTC.

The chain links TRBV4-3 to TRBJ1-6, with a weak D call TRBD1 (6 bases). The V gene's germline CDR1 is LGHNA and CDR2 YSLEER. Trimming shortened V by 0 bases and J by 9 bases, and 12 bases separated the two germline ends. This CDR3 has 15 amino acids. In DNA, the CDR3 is TGCGCCAGCAGCCAAGACAGGGGATTTGCTTCACCCCTCCACTTT. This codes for CASSQDRGFASPLHF.

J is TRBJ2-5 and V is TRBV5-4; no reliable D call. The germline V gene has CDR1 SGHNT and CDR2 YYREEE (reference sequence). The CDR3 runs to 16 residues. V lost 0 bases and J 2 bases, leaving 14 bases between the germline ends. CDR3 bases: TGTGCCAGCAGCTTGGGTTTGGCTTTTCGTCAAGAGACCCAGTACTTC. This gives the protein CASSLGLAFRQETQYF.

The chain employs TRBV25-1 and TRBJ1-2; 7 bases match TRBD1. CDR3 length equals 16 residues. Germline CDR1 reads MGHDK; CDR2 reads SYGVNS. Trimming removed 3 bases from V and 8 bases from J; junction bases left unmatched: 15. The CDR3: CASSEPLSDRARGYTF. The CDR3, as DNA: TGTGCCAGCAGTGAGCCCCTCTCCGACAGGGCACGCGGCTACACCTTC.

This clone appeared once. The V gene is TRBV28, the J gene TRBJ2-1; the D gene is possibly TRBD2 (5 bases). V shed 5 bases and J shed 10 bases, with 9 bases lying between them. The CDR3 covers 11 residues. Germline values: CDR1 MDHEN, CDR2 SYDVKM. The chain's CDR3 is CASSVGIEQFF. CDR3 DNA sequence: TGTGCCAGCAGTGTCGGGATAGAGCAGTTCTTC.

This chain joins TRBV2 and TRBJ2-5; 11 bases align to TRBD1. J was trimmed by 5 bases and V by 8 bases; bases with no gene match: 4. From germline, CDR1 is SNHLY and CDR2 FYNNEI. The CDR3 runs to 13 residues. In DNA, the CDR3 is TGTGCCAGCTATGGGACAGGGGGGGAGACCCAGTACTTC. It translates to CASYGTGGETQYF. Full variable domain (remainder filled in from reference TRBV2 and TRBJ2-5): EPEVTQTPSHQVTQMGQEVILRCVPISNHLYFYWYRQILGQKVEFLVSFYNNEISEKSEIFDDQFSVERPDGSNFTLKIRSTKLEDSAMYFCASYGTGGETQYFGPGTRLLVL.

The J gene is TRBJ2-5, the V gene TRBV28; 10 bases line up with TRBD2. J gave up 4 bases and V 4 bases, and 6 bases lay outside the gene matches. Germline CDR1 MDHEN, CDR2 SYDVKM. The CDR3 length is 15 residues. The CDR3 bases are TGTGCCAGCAGTTCCTCTAGCGGGAGCCGAGAGACCCAGTACTTC. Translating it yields CASSSSSGSRETQYF.

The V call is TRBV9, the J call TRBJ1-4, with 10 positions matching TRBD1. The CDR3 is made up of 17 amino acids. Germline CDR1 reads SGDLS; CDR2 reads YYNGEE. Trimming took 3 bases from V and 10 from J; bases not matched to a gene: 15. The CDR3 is CASSGWHRDRGIGKLFF. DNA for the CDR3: TGTGCCAGCAGCGGTTGGCACCGGGACAGGGGAATAGGAAAACTGTTTTTT.

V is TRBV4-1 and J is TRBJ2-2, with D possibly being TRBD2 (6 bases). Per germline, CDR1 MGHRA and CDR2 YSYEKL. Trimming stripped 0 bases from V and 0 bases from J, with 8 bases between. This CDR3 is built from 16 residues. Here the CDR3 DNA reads TGCGCCAGCAGCCAAGAAGGCGGGGCGAACACCGGGGAGCTGTTTTTT. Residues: CASSQEGGANTGELFF.

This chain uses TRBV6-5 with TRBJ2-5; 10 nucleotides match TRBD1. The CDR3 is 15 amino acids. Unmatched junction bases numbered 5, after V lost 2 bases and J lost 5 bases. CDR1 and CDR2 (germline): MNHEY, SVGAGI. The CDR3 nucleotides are TGTGCCAGCAGTTACACGACAGGGGGCGAGGAGACCCAGTACTTC. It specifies CASSYTTGGEETQYF.

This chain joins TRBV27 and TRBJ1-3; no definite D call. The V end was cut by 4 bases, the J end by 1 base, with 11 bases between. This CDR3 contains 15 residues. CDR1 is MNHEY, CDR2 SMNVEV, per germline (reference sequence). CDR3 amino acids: CASSSTGWSGNTIYF. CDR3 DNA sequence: TGTGCCAGCAGTTCGACGGGGTGGTCTGGAAACACCATATATTTT.